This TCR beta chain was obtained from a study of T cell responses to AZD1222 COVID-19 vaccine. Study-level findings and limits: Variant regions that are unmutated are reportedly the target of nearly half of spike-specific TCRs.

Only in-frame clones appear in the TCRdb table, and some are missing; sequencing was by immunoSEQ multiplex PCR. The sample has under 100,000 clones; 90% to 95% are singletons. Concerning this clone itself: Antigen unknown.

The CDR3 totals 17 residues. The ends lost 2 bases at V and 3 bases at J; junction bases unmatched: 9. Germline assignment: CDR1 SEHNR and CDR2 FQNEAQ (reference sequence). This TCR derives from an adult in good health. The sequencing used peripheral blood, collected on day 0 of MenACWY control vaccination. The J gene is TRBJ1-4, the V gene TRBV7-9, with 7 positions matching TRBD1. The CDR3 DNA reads TGTGCCAGCAGCTTACCAGGGGACAGTCCGGCTAATGAAAAACTGTTTTTT. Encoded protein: CASSLPGDSPANEKLFF.